This T cell receptor beta chain originates from a study of shared clonotypes between healthy human individuals. Concerning this clone: Its antigen remains unidentified.

CDR3 size: 16 residues. V was clipped by 1 base and J by 4 bases, with 16 bases between them. CDR1 is MDHEN, CDR2 SYDVKM, per germline. Study-wide points: Across a few donors, naive CD4 shared 5% to 5.5%, naive CD8 over 3%, memory CD4 roughly 2.1%, memory CD8 over 0.3%.

An approximately 210 ng quantity of DNA, 32,000 or so T cell genomes, went into the sorted-subset replicate PCRs. Authors' methods: Filtering was not the same, since immunoSEQ gave junction-only sequences without quality scores. Libraries were prepared by immunoSEQ multiplex PCR; TCRdb keeps only in-frame clonotypes and omits some of them. V, J and clone size are those of that table, while D and trimming were read from the DNA. The table has 1.6 million or so clones, 96% seen once. This TCR was recovered from a man aged 25 to 45 in good health. Input material: naive CD4+ T cells sorted from blood. Subset in this sample: CD45RA+ positively selected. V usage is TRBV28 and J usage is TRBJ1-1; possible D gene TRBD1, 6 bases. The CDR3 nucleotides are TGTGCCAGCAGTTTATATAACCAGGGGTATCTCACTGAAGCTTTCTTT. Amino acid sequence: CASSLYNQGYLTEAFF.